The rows below give T cell receptor beta chains drawn from one sample of a study of OX40 agonist ivuxolimab in advanced cancers. Sequencing was performed with immunoSEQ multiplex PCR; in TCRdb, only in-frame clones are kept and a portion is missing. The sample has 55,000 to 75,000 clones, around 80% seen once. The sequenced sample was CD4+ or CD8+ T cells sorted from blood, obtained in a trial of the OX40 agonist ivuxolimab. These receptors were taken from an adult with an advanced solid tumor such as melanoma, head and neck, liver or kidney cancer. The CDR3 runs from the conserved cysteine through the conserved F or W. Fields, in order: D gene, J gene, CDR3 length, clone size, V gene, CDR3 protein, CDR3 DNA. D genes are given only for firm matches. A clone size is listed for some rows: how often the clone was seen (once, few, many), or a class if it is expanded.

. TRBJ1-1 14 . TRBV30 CAWSVGGSGTEAFF TGTGCCTGGAGTGTAGGAGGGTCAGGCACTGAAGCTTTCTTT
. TRBJ2-5 16 few TRBV5-1 CASTPQPTADQETQYF TGCGCCAGTACTCCCCAACCAACAGCTGACCAAGAGACCCAGTACTTC
. TRBJ1-2 11 . TRBV29-1 CSVVRTDGYTF TGCAGCGTTGTAAGGACGGACGGCTACACCTTC
. TRBJ2-3 14 . TRBV27 CASTPAQVTDTQYF TGTGCCAGCACACCGGCCCAAGTCACAGATACGCAGTATTTT
TRBD2 TRBJ2-2 17 once TRBV7-9 CASSLGLAGGYTGELFF TGTGCCAGCAGCTTAGGACTAGCGGGAGGATACACCGGGGAGCTGTTTTTT
TRBD2 TRBJ2-7 16 . TRBV28 CASSQKAGQAAYEQYF TGTGCCAGCAGTCAAAAAGCGGGGCAGGCAGCCTACGAGCAGTACTTC
. TRBJ1-1 13 . TRBV5-4 CASSLQGWAEAFF TGTGCCAGCAGCTTGCAGGGGTGGGCTGAAGCTTTCTTT
. TRBJ2-5 17 . TRBV18 CASSPPDGGAVGETQYF TGTGCCAGCTCACCTCCGGACGGAGGAGCTGTGGGAGAGACCCAGTACTTC
. TRBJ2-6 14 . TRBV4-1 CASSQMTGANVLTF TGCGCCAGCAGCCAGATGACAGGGGCCAACGTCCTGACTTTC
. TRBJ2-2 15 . TRBV28 CASSLWSANTGELFF TGTGCCAGCAGTTTATGGTCGGCGAACACCGGGGAGCTGTTTTTT